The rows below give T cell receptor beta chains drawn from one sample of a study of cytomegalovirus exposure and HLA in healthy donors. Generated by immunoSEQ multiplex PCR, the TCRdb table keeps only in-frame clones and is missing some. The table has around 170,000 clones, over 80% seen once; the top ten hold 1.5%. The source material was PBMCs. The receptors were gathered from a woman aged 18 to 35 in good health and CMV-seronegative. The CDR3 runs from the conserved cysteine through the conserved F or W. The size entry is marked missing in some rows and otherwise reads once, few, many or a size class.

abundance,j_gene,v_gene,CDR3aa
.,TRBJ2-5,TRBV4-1,CASSQDFPAGGLGTQYF
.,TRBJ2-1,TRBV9,CASSVGGGHANEQFF
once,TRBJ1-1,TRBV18,CASPKLTPGQGCTEAFF
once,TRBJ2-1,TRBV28,CASCGGAGGVNEQFF
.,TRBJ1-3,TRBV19,CASSVPGQSSGNTIYF
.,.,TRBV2,CASSEALGVVTEQYF
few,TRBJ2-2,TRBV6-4,CASSDEDSTGELFF
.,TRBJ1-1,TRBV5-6,CASSFPDRVSEAFF
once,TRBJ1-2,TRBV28,CASSFKSGRGGYTF
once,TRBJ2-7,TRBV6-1,CASRDSYEQYF
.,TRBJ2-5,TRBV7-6,CASSFRDTDKETQYF
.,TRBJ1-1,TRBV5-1,CASSSSGGNTEAFF
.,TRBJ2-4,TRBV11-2,CASSPDRGAKSIQYF
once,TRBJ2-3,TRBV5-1,CASREGLTDTQYF
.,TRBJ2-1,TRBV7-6,CASSPRPLAGVYNEQFF
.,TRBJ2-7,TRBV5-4,CASSVTESYEQYF
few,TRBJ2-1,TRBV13,CASSVAGTGSNEQFF
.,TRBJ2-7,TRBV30,CAWSHFTKRRGEQYF
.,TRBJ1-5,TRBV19,CASSPRQGNSNQPQHF
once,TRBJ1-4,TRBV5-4,CASSFGLNEKLFF
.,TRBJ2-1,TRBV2,CASSGETSRYNEQFF
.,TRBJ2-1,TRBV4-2,CASSQDTGGSYNEQFF
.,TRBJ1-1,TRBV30,CAWSVRSGGSTEAFF
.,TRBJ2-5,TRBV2,CASGRGGRSETQYF
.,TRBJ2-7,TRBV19,CASSIRIGLASGEQYF
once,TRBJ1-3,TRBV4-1,CASSQRSTGSGNTIYF
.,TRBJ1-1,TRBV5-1,CASSLGGGGTEAFF
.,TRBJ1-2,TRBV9,CASSAPSAGPLWDGYTF
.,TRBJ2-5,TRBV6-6,CASSYRDRREETQYF
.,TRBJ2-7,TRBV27,CATGQGHYEQYF
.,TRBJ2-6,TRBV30,CAWTAYLRDNNDSGANVLTF
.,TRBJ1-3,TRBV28,CASTGAGNTIYF
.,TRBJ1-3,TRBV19,CASRIGDRVSGNTIYF
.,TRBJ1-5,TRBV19,CASSRGTGGNNQPQHF
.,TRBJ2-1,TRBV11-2,CASSLVPGVYNEQFF
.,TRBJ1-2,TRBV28,CASRAPLDSSYGYTF
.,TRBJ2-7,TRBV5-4,CASSSGPIYEQYF
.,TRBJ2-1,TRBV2,CASKKQGASSYNEQFF
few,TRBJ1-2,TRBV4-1,CASSQEEAGLAYGYTF
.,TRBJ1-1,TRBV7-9,CASSLPTGMNTEAFF
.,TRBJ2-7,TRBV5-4,CASSPRGGAYEQYF
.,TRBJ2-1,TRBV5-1,CASSLPGDEQFF
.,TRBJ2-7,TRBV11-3,CASSSRGRSSYEQYF
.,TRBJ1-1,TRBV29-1,CSVANRLNTEAFF
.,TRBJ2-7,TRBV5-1,CASSSGTGGSYEQYF
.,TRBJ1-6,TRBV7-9,CASSSGVYNSPLHF
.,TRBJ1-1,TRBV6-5,CASGRGLNTEAFF
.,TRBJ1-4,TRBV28,CASSLGWQGGEKLFF
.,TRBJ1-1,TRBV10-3,CAISESTGNEAFF
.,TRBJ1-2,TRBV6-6,CASSYDRGGYTF
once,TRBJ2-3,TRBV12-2,CASRTVTGTGRNTQYF
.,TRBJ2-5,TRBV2,CASSPTETQYF